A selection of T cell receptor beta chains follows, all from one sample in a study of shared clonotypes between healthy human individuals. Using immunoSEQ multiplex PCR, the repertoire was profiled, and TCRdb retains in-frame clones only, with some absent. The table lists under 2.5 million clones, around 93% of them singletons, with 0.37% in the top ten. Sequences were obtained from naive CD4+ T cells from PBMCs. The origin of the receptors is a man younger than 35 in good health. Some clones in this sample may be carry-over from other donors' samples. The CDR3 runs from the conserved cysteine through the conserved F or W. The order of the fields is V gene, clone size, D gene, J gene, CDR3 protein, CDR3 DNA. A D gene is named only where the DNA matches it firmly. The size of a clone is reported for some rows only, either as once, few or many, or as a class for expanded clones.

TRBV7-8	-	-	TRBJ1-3	CASSLQATSGNTIYF	TGTGCCAGCAGCTTACAGGCGACCTCTGGAAACACCATATATTTT
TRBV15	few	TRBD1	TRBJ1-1	CATSREGLTGVEAFF	TGTGCCACCAGCAGAGAAGGTCTGACAGGGGTTGAAGCTTTCTTT
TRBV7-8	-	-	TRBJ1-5	CASSLSGQRLGSLWPQHF	TGTGCCAGCAGCTTATCTGGACAGAGGCTGGGTTCCCTTTGGCCCCAGCATTTT
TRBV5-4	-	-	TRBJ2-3	CASSLGGPRADTQYF	TGTGCCAGCAGCTTGGGGGGGCCCCGGGCAGATACGCAGTATTTT
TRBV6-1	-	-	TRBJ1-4	CASKGTTNEKLFF	TGTGCCAGCAAAGGGACCACTAATGAAAAACTGTTTTTT
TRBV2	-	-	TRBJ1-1	CASSEQGLNTEAFF	TGTGCCAGCAGTGAGCAGGGTCTGAACACTGAAGCTTTCTTT
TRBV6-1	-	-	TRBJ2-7	CASSVLVTGSYEQYF	TGTGCCAGCAGCGTTTTAGTAACAGGTTCCTACGAGCAGTACTTC
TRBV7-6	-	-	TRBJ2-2	CASSSTLTGELFF	TGTGCCAGCAGCTCCACCCTCACCGGGGAGCTGTTTTTT
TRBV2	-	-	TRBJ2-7	CASSRAYEQYF	TGTGCCAGCAGTCGGGCTTACGAGCAGTACTTC
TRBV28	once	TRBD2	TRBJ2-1	CASRISGNSYNEQFF	TGTGCCAGCAGGATAAGCGGGAACTCCTACAATGAGCAGTTCTTC
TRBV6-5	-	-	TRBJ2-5	CASSIRGRGETQYF	TGTGCCAGCAGCATCAGGGGGCGGGGGGAGACCCAGTACTTC
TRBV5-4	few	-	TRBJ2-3	CASSSPGGDTQYF	TGTGCCAGCAGCTCCCCGGGTGGAGATACGCAGTATTTT
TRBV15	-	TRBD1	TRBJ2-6	CATSRTGGRLAGANVLTF	TGTGCCACCAGCAGAACAGGGGGACGTTTAGCTGGGGCCAACGTCCTGACTTTC
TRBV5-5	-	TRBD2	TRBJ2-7	CASSRGLAGVTYEQYF	TGTGCCAGCAGCCGGGGACTAGCGGGAGTAACCTACGAGCAGTACTTC
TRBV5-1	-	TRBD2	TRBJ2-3	CASSGGRDTDTQYF	TGCGCCAGCAGCGGGGGGAGGGACACAGATACGCAGTATTTT
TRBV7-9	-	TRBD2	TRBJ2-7	CASSFSGRASEQYF	TGTGCCAGCAGCTTTAGCGGGAGGGCCTCCGAGCAGTACTTC
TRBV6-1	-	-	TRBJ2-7	CASAEGSYEQYF	TGTGCCAGCGCTGAGGGATCCTACGAGCAGTACTTC
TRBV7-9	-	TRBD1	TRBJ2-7	CASSANRRTGLRNEQYF	TGTGCCAGCAGCGCCAACCGACGGACAGGGTTGAGAAACGAGCAGTACTTC
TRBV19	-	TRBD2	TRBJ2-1	CASSRVAGGPTYNEQFF	TGTGCCAGTAGTCGGGTAGCGGGAGGGCCCACCTACAATGAGCAGTTCTTC
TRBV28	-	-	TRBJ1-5	CASSLRDAGYQPQHF	TGTGCCAGCAGTTTAAGGGATGCGGGCTATCAGCCCCAGCATTTT
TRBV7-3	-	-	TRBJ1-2	CASSPEHGYTF	TGTGCCAGCAGCCCCGAACATGGCTACACCTTC
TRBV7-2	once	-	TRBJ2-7	CASSLSRVGEQYF	TGTGCCAGCAGCTTGTCAAGAGTTGGCGAGCAGTACTTC
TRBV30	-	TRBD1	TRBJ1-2	CACPGGQGIGYTF	TGTGCCTGCCCGGGGGGACAGGGTATTGGCTACACCTTC
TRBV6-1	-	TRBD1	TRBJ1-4	CASTSGGLGEKLFF	TGTGCCAGCACTTCAGGGGGGCTTGGGGAAAAACTGTTTTTT
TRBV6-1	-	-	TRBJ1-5	CASSEAHLNQPQHF	TGTGCCAGCAGTGAAGCGCACCTCAATCAGCCCCAGCATTTT
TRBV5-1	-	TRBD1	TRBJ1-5	CASSLTTGDQPQHF	TGCGCCAGCAGCTTGACCACAGGGGATCAGCCCCAGCATTTT
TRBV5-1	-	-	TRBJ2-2	CASSWTPANTGELFF	TGCGCCAGCAGCTGGACACCCGCGAACACCGGGGAGCTGTTTTTT
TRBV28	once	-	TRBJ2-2	CASSLFGEIEELFF	TGTGCCAGCAGTTTATTTGGGGAAATAGAGGAGCTGTTTTTT
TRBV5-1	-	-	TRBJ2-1	CASSLDLGWQGEQFF	TGCGCCAGCAGCTTGGACCTCGGGTGGCAGGGGGAGCAGTTCTTC
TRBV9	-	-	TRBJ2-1	CASSLLGREQFF	TGTGCCAGCAGCCTCCTAGGCCGCGAGCAGTTCTTC
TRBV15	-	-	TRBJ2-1	CATSPGIPGQFF	TGTGCCACCAGCCCGGGCATCCCAGGTCAGTTCTTC